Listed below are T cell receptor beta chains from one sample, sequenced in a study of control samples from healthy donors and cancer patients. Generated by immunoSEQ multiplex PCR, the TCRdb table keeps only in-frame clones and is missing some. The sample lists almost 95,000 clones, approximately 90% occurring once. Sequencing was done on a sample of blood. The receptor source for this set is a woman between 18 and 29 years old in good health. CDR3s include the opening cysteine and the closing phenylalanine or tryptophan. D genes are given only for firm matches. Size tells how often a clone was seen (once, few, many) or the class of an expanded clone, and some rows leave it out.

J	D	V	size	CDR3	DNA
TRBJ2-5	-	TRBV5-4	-	CASSSRGTETQYF	TGTGCCAGCAGCTCGAGGGGAACGGAGACCCAGTACTTC
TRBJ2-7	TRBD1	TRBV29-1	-	CSVEGIGTGDYEQYF	TGCAGCGTTGAAGGGATCGGGACAGGGGATTACGAGCAGTACTTC
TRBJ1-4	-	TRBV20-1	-	CSARDGEKLFF	TGCAGTGCTAGAGACGGCGAAAAACTGTTTTTT
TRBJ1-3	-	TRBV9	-	CASSVGIQVQDTIYF	TGTGCCAGCAGCGTGGGGATCCAGGTCCAGGACACCATATATTTT
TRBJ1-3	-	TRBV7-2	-	CASSLSDARSGNTIYF	TGTGCCAGCAGCCTATCGGACGCCCGCTCTGGAAACACCATATATTTT
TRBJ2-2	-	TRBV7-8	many	CASSFPGRVYTGELFF	TGTGCCAGCAGCTTCCCGGGACGGGTATACACCGGGGAGCTGTTTTTT
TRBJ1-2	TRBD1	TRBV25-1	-	CASSGADRGGLNGYTF	TGTGCCAGCAGTGGGGCAGACAGGGGAGGCTTAAACGGCTACACCTTC
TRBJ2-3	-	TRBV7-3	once	CASSFRGADTQYF	TGTGCCAGCAGCTTCAGGGGCGCAGATACGCAGTATTTT
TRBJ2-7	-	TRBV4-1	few	CASSQASISGLIYEQYF	TGCGCCAGCAGCCAAGCTAGTATATCCGGGCTGATTTACGAGCAGTACTTC
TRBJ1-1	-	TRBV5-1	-	CASSLGTEAFF	TGCGCCAGCAGCTTGGGGACAGAAGCTTTCTTT
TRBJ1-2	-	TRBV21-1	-	CASSIRGKGQGDRYGYTF	TGTGCCAGCAGCATCCGAGGTAAAGGACAGGGTGACCGCTATGGCTACACCTTC
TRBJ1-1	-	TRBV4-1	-	CASSQDVASGHTEAFF	TGCGCCAGCAGCCAAGATGTAGCTAGCGGTCACACTGAAGCTTTCTTT
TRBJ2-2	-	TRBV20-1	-	CSASGLAGHNTGELFF	TGCAGTGCTAGTGGTTTGGCGGGACATAACACCGGGGAGCTGTTTTTT